The rows below give T cell receptor beta chains drawn from one sample of a study of T-cell reconstitution after alpha-beta-depleted transplantation in children. From the PCR reads, TCRdb called clonotypes with MiXCR, one entry per CDR3 protein. The sample lists approximately 400,000 distinct CDR3 sequences; around 9.9% were seen once. The sample in question was PBMCs from the stem cell graft donor, obtained from the stem cell graft. These receptors all stem from a human donor who donated a stem cell graft to a child with acute myeloid leukemia. Both conserved end residues are trimmed from each CDR3.

TRBV5-1,TRBJ1-2,ASSLQGDYGYT
TRBV29-1,TRBJ2-5,SVGEGETQY
TRBV11-2,TRBJ1-5,ASSLEGGSSNQPQH
TRBV14,TRBJ2-7,ASSQVGGSYEQY
TRBV29-1,TRBJ2-7,SAYSGGLSYEQY
TRBV6-1,TRBJ2-1,ASSEGQGKGYEQF
TRBV14,TRBJ2-5,ASSQGHNQETQY
TRBV12-3/TRBV12-4,TRBJ2-1,ASSLVSGPLSNEQF
TRBV24-1,TRBJ2-3,ATSSENTDTQY
TRBV20-1,TRBJ2-3,SARTSVGTDTQY
TRBV15,TRBJ2-1,ATSRDQGQGNEQF
TRBV11-3,TRBJ2-1,ASSPGQPWEQF
TRBV5-5,TRBJ2-5,ASSSYRDGETQY
TRBV20-1,TRBJ2-5,SATTPTGAFQETQY
TRBV25-1,TRBJ2-7,ASSAASGLAGGPLDEQY